Listed here are 5 T cell receptor beta chains from one sample, sequenced in a study of T cell repertoires and HLA-DP antigens. Their antigens are not known. TCRdb's copy holds only in-frame clones and misses some; the assay was immunoSEQ multiplex PCR. Here the sample spans more than 90,000 clones, 90% to 95% being singletons. The sample was CD4+ T cells from PBMCs. The source of these receptors is a woman younger than 30 in good health and CMV-seronegative.

V gene TRBV2 combines with J gene TRBJ2-7, with D perhaps TRBD1 (6 bases). There are 14 residues in the CDR3. The germline V and J ends were trimmed by 5 bases and 2 bases, with 13 bases remaining between them. Per germline, CDR1 SNHLY and CDR2 FYNNEI. The CDR3 reads CASSQGTATYEQYF. CDR3 DNA sequence: TGTGCCAGCAGTCAGGGGACGGCGACCTACGAGCAGTACTTC. The full variable domain, in which reference TRBV2 and TRBJ2-7 provide the parts outside the CDR3, is EPEVTQTPSHQVTQMGQEVILRCVPISNHLYFYWYRQILGQKVEFLVSFYNNEISEKSEIFDDQFSVERPDGSNFTLKIRSTKLEDSAMYFCASSQGTATYEQYFGPGTRLTVT.

The V gene is TRBV5-4, the J gene TRBJ2-4; D is undetermined. The CDR3 extends over 16 amino acids. The germline gives CDR1 SGHNT, CDR2 YYREEE (reference sequence). Trimming took off 4 bases at V and 0 bases at J, with 14 bases between the two ends. The CDR3 coding sequence is TGTGCCAGCAGCCGGCGTTCGACCTTAGCCAAAAACATTCAGTACTTC. It is translated as CASSRRSTLAKNIQYF.

The chain combines TRBV7-9 with TRBJ1-6; D perhaps matches TRBD1 (5 bases). Germline CDR1 is SEHNR and CDR2 is FQNEAQ (reference sequence). The CDR3 sequence is 18 residues long. Trimming removed 1 base at V and 10 bases at J, with 23 bases between. The CDR3 here is CASSLDLPLEGISSPLHF. The CDR3 coding sequence is TGTGCCAGCAGCTTAGACCTCCCTCTCGAGGGGATCAGCTCACCCCTCCACTTT.

CDR3 in amino acids: CASGALAGGMDTQYF. CDR3 in DNA: TGTGCCAGCGGGGCACTAGCGGGGGGAATGGATACGCAGTATTTT. The chain has TRBV9 and TRBJ2-3; 12 bases line up with TRBD2. CDR1 is SGDLS and CDR2 is YYNGEE in the germline V gene. The CDR3 is 15 residues long. V trimming: 7 bases; J trimming: 6 bases; junction bases outside the gene matches: 9.

The V and J genes are TRBV28 and TRBJ2-7, with 9 bases that match TRBD1. This CDR3 has 16 amino acids. In germline, CDR1 is MDHEN, CDR2 SYDVKM. The V gene end was trimmed by 3 bases and the J gene end by 4 bases; junction bases not matched to a gene: 10. CDR3 region: CASSFVLGTGLYEQYF. CDR3 in DNA: TGTGCCAGCAGTTTTGTTTTAGGGACAGGGTTATACGAGCAGTACTTC.